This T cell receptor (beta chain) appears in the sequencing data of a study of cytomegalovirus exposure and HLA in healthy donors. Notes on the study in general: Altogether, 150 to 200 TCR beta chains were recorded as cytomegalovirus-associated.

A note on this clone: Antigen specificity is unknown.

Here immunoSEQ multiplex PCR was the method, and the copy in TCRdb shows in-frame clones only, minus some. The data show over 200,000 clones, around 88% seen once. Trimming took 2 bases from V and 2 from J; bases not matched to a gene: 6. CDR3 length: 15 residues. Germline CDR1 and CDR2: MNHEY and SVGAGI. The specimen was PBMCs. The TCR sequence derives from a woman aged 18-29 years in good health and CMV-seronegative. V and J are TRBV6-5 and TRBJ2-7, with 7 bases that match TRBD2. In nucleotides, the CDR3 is TGTGCCAGCAGTTACAGGCCTAGCGGAACCTACGAGCAGTACTTC. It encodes CASSYRPSGTYEQYF.